This T cell receptor beta chain came from a study of radiotherapy plus CTLA-4 blockade in lung cancer. General study points: Radiotherapy was combined with ipilimumab, and tumor-derived TCR clones then expanded in blood.

Only in-frame clones appear in the TCRdb table, and some are missing; sequencing was by immunoSEQ multiplex PCR. Of over 95,000 clones in the sample, 65% to 80% were seen once. This clone showed up just once. Its antigen remains unidentified. The V gene's germline CDR1 is MNHEY and CDR2 SVGAGI. Trimming left V 5 bases short and J 8 bases short, with 16 bases between. The CDR3 spans 14 residues. The chain uses TRBV6-5 and TRBJ2-1; the D is unclear. This receptor was identified in a human donor with non-small cell lung cancer who had a partial response to radiotherapy plus ipilimumab. Some clones in this sample may be carry-over from other donors' samples. This sample comprised peripheral blood, obtained from a patient treated with radiotherapy plus ipilimumab. The DNA of the CDR3 is TGTGCCAGCAGTCCCCCGGGTAGCTCCGATGAGCAGTTCTTC. Protein sequence: CASSPPGSSDEQFF.